The 23 T cell receptor beta chains reported below all come from one sample, sequenced in a study of technical replicates of blood from a handful of donors. Here immunoSEQ multiplex PCR was the method, and the copy in TCRdb shows in-frame clones only, minus some. The profile shows about 66,000 clones, 92% of them singletons. Sequenced sample: T cells isolated from PBMCs. These receptors all stem from a human donor in good health.

The chain carries TRBV27 and TRBJ1-1, with D maybe TRBD1 (6 bases). The V end was cut by 2 bases, the J end by 9 bases, with 10 bases between. Looked up from germline, CDR1 is MNHEY and CDR2 is SMNVEV (reference sequence). The length of the CDR3 is 12 residues. CDR3 sequence (DNA): TGTGCCAGCAGTTTACCGGGGGGGCAAGCTTTCTTT. Protein product: CASSLPGGQAFF.

The chain employs TRBV7-2 and TRBJ2-3; 12 nucleotides align to TRBD2. The CDR3 contains 17 residues. Germline loops: CDR1 SGHTA, CDR2 FQGNSA. V lost 0 bases and J lost 2; bases outside the gene matches: 3. This CDR3 is CASSLAGLAGTTDTQYF. The DNA for the CDR3 is TGTGCCAGCAGCTTAGCAGGACTAGCGGGGACCACAGATACGCAGTATTTT.

The chain uses TRBV6-4 and TRBJ2-1; 10 nucleotides line up with TRBD2. Germline V CDR1 and CDR2: MRHNA, SNTAGT. The length of the CDR3 is 14 residues. Trimming removed 4 bases from V and 9 bases from J; junction bases left unmatched: 6. DNA for the CDR3: TGTGCCAGCAGTGGGCTAGCGGGAGCAGGTGAGCAGTTCTTC. Protein product: CASSGLAGAGEQFF.

J is TRBJ1-2 and V is TRBV19, with TRBD1 identical over 11 bases. Per germline, CDR1 LNHDA and CDR2 SQIVND (reference sequence). The trim removed 5 bases at V and 8 bases at J, leaving 4 bases unmatched. The CDR3 spans 13 residues. The DNA of the CDR3 is TGTGCCAGTAGTTCAGGGACAGGGGGAGGCTACACCTTC. This translates into CASSSGTGGGYTF.

V gene TRBV7-2 combines with J gene TRBJ1-4; D might be TRBD1 (6 bases). CDR1 is SGHTA and CDR2 is FQGNSA in the germline V gene. This CDR3 region has 16 residues. Trimming removed 1 base at V and 7 bases at J, with 16 bases between. Here the CDR3 DNA reads TGTGCCAGCAGCTTAGGGAACAGGGTAGGAAGTGAAAAACTGTTTTTT. Encoded protein: CASSLGNRVGSEKLFF.

This chain joins TRBV4-2 and TRBJ2-6; D may be TRBD1 (5 bases). Germline lookup yields CDR1 LGHNA and CDR2 YNFKEQ. This CDR3 region has 16 residues. The V and J ends lost 0 bases and 2 bases respectively, with 8 bases between them. CDR3 coding DNA: TGTGCCAGCAGCCAAGAGGTACAGGCTGGGGCCAACGTCCTGACTTTC. As protein: CASSQEVQAGANVLTF.

This clone appeared once. The CDR3 DNA is TGTGCCAGCAGTTTAGGGACAGGCCAAATCACAGATACGCAGTATTTT. Its protein product is CASSLGTGQITDTQYF. The J gene is TRBJ2-3, the V gene TRBV28; TRBD1 matches 8 bases. With 2 bases clipped from V and 2 bases from J, the junction kept 6 bases outside the gene matches. CDR1 MDHEN and CDR2 SYDVKM come from the germline V gene. The CDR3 runs to 16 residues.

V usage is TRBV18 and J usage is TRBJ1-1; no firm D call. This CDR3 contains 14 residues. Germline loops: CDR1 KGHSH, CDR2 LQKENI. The V gene lost 2 bases and the J gene lost 4 bases, with 11 bases spanning the gap. CDR3 in DNA: TGTGCCAGCTCACCAAGAGGGATGAGCACTGAAGCTTTCTTT. Encoded protein: CASSPRGMSTEAFF.

V usage is TRBV11-3 and J usage is TRBJ2-7; the D gene is possibly TRBD2 (5 bases). V lost 2 bases and J 4 bases, leaving 12 bases between the germline ends. Germline V lookup: CDR1 SGHNT, CDR2 YENEEA. This CDR3 has 14 residues. The CDR3 bases are TGTGCCAGCAGCTTAAGGCTAGCCAGATACGAGCAGTACTTC. Translation: CASSLRLARYEQYF.

V usage is TRBV7-9 and J usage is TRBJ1-3; D unresolved. V lost 5 bases to trimming and J lost 4 bases, with 15 bases between them. The CDR3 runs 15 residues. CDR1 and CDR2 from the germline V gene are SEHNR and FQNEAQ (reference sequence). The CDR3 reads CASSPNLSRGNTIYF. The DNA of the CDR3 is TGTGCCAGCAGCCCGAATCTAAGCCGCGGAAACACCATATATTTT.

The J gene is TRBJ1-5, the V gene TRBV6-1; D is undetermined. CDR3 length equals 14 residues. V lost 5 bases, J lost 0 bases, and 8 bases lay in between. Germline values: CDR1 MNHNS, CDR2 SASEGT. CDR3 sequence: CASSLGNSNQPQHF. The CDR3 bases are TGTGCCAGCAGTCTCGGGAATAGCAATCAGCCCCAGCATTTT.

The gene calls are TRBV10-3 and TRBJ2-1; D not certain. The CDR3 totals 12 residues. Trimming took 11 bases from V and 6 from J, leaving 14 bases between them. The germline gives CDR1 ENHRY, CDR2 SYGVKD. The CDR3 nucleotides read TGTGCCTCCCGATTTTACGGCAATGAGCAGTTCTTC. This sequence encodes CASRFYGNEQFF.

This clone was detected only a few times. In nucleotides, the CDR3 is TGTGCCAGATCCGGGACAGGGGATAATAGCGGGAGAGAGGGGTACTACGAGCAGTACTTC. It translates to CARSGTGDNSGREGYYEQYF. The V gene is TRBV19, the J gene TRBJ2-7; a weak D match, TRBD1 (10 bases). Per germline, CDR1 LNHDA and CDR2 SQIVND (reference sequence). This CDR3 is built from 20 residues. V shed 9 bases and J shed 3 bases, with 36 bases lying between them.

Comment on this clone: One end of the junction is discordant with germline, which a read error may explain. The rearrangement joins TRBV11-3 to TRBJ1-1, with no clear D. CDR3 length: 13 amino acids. Germline V CDR1 and CDR2: SGHNT, YENEEA. CDR3 loop: CASSLEEDTEAFF. CDR3 bases: TGTGCCAGCAGTTTAGAGGAGGACACTGAAGCTTTCTTT.

As DNA, the CDR3 is TGCAGCGTTGAGGTTCTAGCGGGAAGTACCGGGGAGCTGTTTTTT. It yields the protein CSVEVLAGSTGELFF. This sequence joins TRBV29-1 and TRBJ2-2; 9 bases are a match to TRBD2. This CDR3 is built from 15 residues. The germline CDR1 and CDR2 sequences are SQVTM and ANQGSEA. Trimming cost V 3 bases and J 5 bases; bases outside gene matches: 7.

CDR3 region: CASSLGQNNEQFF. CDR3 DNA sequence: TGTGCCAGCAGCTTAGGACAGAACAATGAGCAGTTCTTC. This chain uses TRBV7-3 with TRBJ2-1, with D possibly matching TRBD1 (6 bases). Germline CDR1 SGHTA, CDR2 FQGTGA. Trimming took 2 bases from V and 5 from J, leaving 7 bases between them. This CDR3 is 13 amino acids long.

The DNA for the CDR3 is TGTGCCAGCAGCCCCCGGACAGGAACGGATAGCAATCAGCCCCAGCATTTT. Translating it yields CASSPRTGTDSNQPQHF. The chain is built from TRBV9 and TRBJ1-5, with TRBD1 identical over 7 bases. The ends lost 4 bases at V and 0 bases at J; junction bases unmatched: 10. In germline, CDR1 is SGDLS, CDR2 YYNGEE. The CDR3 has 17 amino acids.

The V and J genes are TRBV9 and TRBJ2-7, with 12 bases lining up with TRBD2. The germline V gene encodes CDR1 SGDLS and CDR2 YYNGEE. J was trimmed by 4 bases and V by 1 base; bases with no gene match: 3. This CDR3 has 15 amino acids. The CDR3 sequence is CASSVSGTSGYEQYF. The CDR3 DNA reads TGTGCCAGCAGCGTATCCGGGACTAGCGGGTACGAGCAGTACTTC.

V and J are TRBV27 and TRBJ1-1; 7 nucleotides line up with TRBD1. V shed 6 bases, J shed 1 base, and the junction held 5 bases outside the gene matches. This CDR3 is 14 amino acids long. Germline CDR1 MNHEY, CDR2 SMNVEV (reference sequence). CDR3 sequence (DNA): TGTGCCAGCAGGGCCGGGACAGCGAACACTGAAGCTTTCTTT. Translation: CASRAGTANTEAFF.

The CDR3 is CASSLVIANGEQFF. For the CDR3, the DNA is TGTGCCAGCAGCTTGGTTATTGCTAACGGTGAGCAGTTCTTC. J is TRBJ2-1 and V is TRBV5-6; no clear D gene. The CDR3 sequence is 14 residues long. V was pared by 0 bases and J by 9 bases, with 13 bases between. The germline gives CDR1 SGHDT, CDR2 YYEEEE.

The gene calls are TRBV9 and TRBJ1-1, with TRBD1 matching over 8 bases. From germline, CDR1 is SGDLS and CDR2 YYNGEE. The CDR3 consists of 17 residues. Trimming took 0 bases from V and 6 from J; bases not matched to a gene: 13. The CDR3 spells CASSVDDRGEYTSEAFF. The CDR3 nucleotides are TGTGCCAGCAGCGTAGATGACAGGGGCGAGTACACTTCTGAAGCTTTCTTT.

In DNA form, the CDR3 reads TGTGCCAGCAGCGTTTACGGGACAGGGTTTGGAGAGACCCAGTACTTC. This translates into CASSVYGTGFGETQYF. The chain links TRBV9 to TRBJ2-5; 9 nucleotides agree with TRBD1. Germline-derived CDR1 and CDR2 are SGDLS and YYNGEE. This CDR3 region has 16 residues. V was clipped by 2 bases and J by 4 bases; unmatched bases: 9. Complete variable domain (other parts from reference TRBV9 and TRBJ2-5): DSGVTQTPKHLITATGQRVTLRCSPRSGDLSVYWYQQSLDQGLQFLIQYYNGEERAKGNILERFSAQQFPDLHSELNLSSLELGDSALYFCASSVYGTGFGETQYFGPGTRLLVL.

The chain joins TRBV9 to TRBJ1-3; 7 bases match TRBD1. This CDR3 has 16 amino acids. Trimming at V came to 1 base and at J to 2 bases, leaving 6 bases not matched to a gene. Looked up from germline, CDR1 is SGDLS and CDR2 is YYNGEE. The CDR3 bases are TGTGCCAGCAGCGTATCAGGGGGAGCACCTGGAAACACCATATATTTT. Protein sequence: CASSVSGGAPGNTIYF.